The 28 T cell receptor beta chains presented below share a single source sample, sequenced in a study of T cell responses to AZD1222 COVID-19 vaccine. TCRdb's copy holds only in-frame clones and misses some; the assay was immunoSEQ multiplex PCR. The data hold roughly 70,000 clones, with about 93% observed a single time. The sample in question was peripheral blood, obtained 28 days after the second dose of the MenACWY control vaccine. All receptors come from an adult who received the MenACWY meningococcal vaccine as a control.

The J gene is TRBJ1-5, the V gene TRBV2, with 8 bases that match TRBD1. Trimming took 4 bases from V and 9 from J; bases not matched to a gene: 5. Germline V gives CDR1 SNHLY, CDR2 FYNNEI. CDR3 length equals 13 residues. CDR3 protein: CASSGAGGPPQHF. DNA of the CDR3: TGTGCCAGCAGTGGCGCAGGGGGCCCGCCCCAGCATTTT.

CDR3 nucleotide sequence: TGTGCCAGCTCACTGGAAATTAGGGGCGGGGGTGAGCAGTTCTTC. Translated, it gives CASSLEIRGGGEQFF. This chain joins TRBV18 and TRBJ2-1, with 7 nucleotides matching TRBD2. J gave up 9 bases and V 4 bases, and 12 bases lay outside the gene matches. The length of the CDR3 is 15 residues. CDR1 and CDR2 (germline): KGHSH, LQKENI.

This chain joins TRBV11-2 and TRBJ2-5, with D perhaps TRBD1 (5 bases). V gave up 0 bases and J gave up 4 bases, with 12 bases separating them. The germline V gene encodes CDR1 SGHAT and CDR2 FQNNGV. This CDR3 has 15 residues. This CDR3 reads CASSLDGSGPETQYF. The CDR3 DNA sequence: TGTGCCAGCAGCTTAGATGGTTCAGGGCCAGAGACCCAGTACTTC.

The chain combines TRBV7-3 with TRBJ2-7; 10 nucleotides align to TRBD1. With V trimmed by 6 bases and J by 9 bases, 8 bases remained unmatched. Germline V gives CDR1 SGHTA, CDR2 FQGTGA. The CDR3 has 13 residues. For the CDR3, the DNA is TGTGCCAGCAGTTCGACAGGGGGCGCGGGGCAGTACTTC. Translating gives CASSSTGGAGQYF. The variable domain in full, completed from reference TRBV7-3 and TRBJ2-7, reads GAGVSQTPSNKVTEKGKYVELRCDPISGHTALYWYRQSLGQGPEFLIYFQGTGAADDSGLPNDRFFAVRPEGSVSTLKIQRTERGDSAVYLCASSSTGGAGQYFGPGTRLTVT.

The genes are TRBV19 and TRBJ1-2, with D unclear. Trimming pared 3 bases from V and 8 bases from J, leaving 16 bases between. Germline CDR1 is LNHDA and CDR2 is SQIVND (reference sequence). This CDR3 is built from 14 residues. The DNA for the CDR3 is TGTGCCAGTAGTATGGGCCCCACCAGGCAAGGCTACACCTTC. Its translation is CASSMGPTRQGYTF. Full variable domain (remainder filled in from reference TRBV19 and TRBJ1-2): DGGITQSPKYLFRKEGQNVTLSCEQNLNHDAMYWYRQDPGQGLRLIYYSQIVNDFQKGDIAEGYSVSREKKESFPLTVTSAQKNPTAFYLCASSMGPTRQGYTFGSGTRLTVV.

This chain joins TRBV28 and TRBJ2-3, with D tentatively TRBD1 (5 bases). Trimming pared 5 bases from V and 2 bases from J, leaving 8 bases between. The germline CDR1 and CDR2 sequences are MDHEN and SYDVKM. The CDR3 sequence is 13 residues long. Written as DNA, the CDR3 is TGTGCCAGCAGTACACAGGTCACAGATACGCAGTATTTT. It yields the protein CASSTQVTDTQYF.

The V call is TRBV29-1, the J call TRBJ2-2; 7 bases map to TRBD2. This CDR3 comprises 14 residues. Trimming took 2 bases from V and 2 from J; bases not matched to a gene: 2. Germline CDR1 reads SQVTM; CDR2 reads ANQGSEA. In DNA form, the CDR3 reads TGCAGCGTTGAAAGACTAGCCAACACCGGGGAGCTGTTTTTT. This translates into CSVERLANTGELFF.

The rearrangement joins TRBV7-2 to TRBJ2-7, with a weak D call TRBD2 (6 bases). The CDR3 contains 15 residues. V was clipped by 2 bases and J by 7 bases, with 18 bases between them. The germline V gene encodes CDR1 SGHTA and CDR2 FQGNSA. The chain's CDR3 is CASSLPAGRLSEQYF. The CDR3 DNA is TGTGCCAGCAGCTTACCCGCAGGGAGGTTGAGTGAGCAGTACTTC. Looking up the rest from reference TRBV7-2 and TRBJ2-7 gives the full variable domain: GAGVSQSPSNKVTEKGKDVELRCDPISGHTALYWYRQSLGQGLEFLIYFQGNSAPDKSGLPSDRFSAERTGGSVSTLTIQRTQQEDSAVYLCASSLPAGRLSEQYFGPGTRLTVT.

This sequence joins TRBV3-1 (or the pseudogene TRBV3-2) and TRBJ1-3, with D possibly TRBD1 on 6 matching bases. Between the trimmed V and J ends, which lost 0 bases and 5 bases, there was a span of 20 bases. The length of the CDR3 is 18 residues. CDR1 LGHDT and CDR2 YNNKEL come from the germline V gene (reference sequence). The CDR3 loop is CASSQESRGPRGRNTIYF. DNA for the CDR3: TGTGCCAGCAGCCAAGAGAGCCGGGGACCTAGGGGGAGAAACACCATATATTTT.

V and J are TRBV7-8 and TRBJ2-3, with D unclear. Germline V lookup: CDR1 SGHVS, CDR2 FQNEAQ. This CDR3 region has 12 residues. Trimming removed 4 bases at V and 2 bases at J, with 4 bases between. CDR3 loop: CASSSLTDTQYF. The CDR3 DNA follows: TGTGCCAGCAGCTCCCTCACAGATACGCAGTATTTT.

The chain joins TRBV5-5 to TRBJ1-2; TRBD1 is a possible D gene (6 bases). V was trimmed by 2 bases and J by 4 bases, leaving 15 bases between them. Germline V gives CDR1 SGHKS, CDR2 YYEKEE (reference sequence). The CDR3 spans 15 residues. The CDR3 sequence is CASSLLQGTRYGYTF. The CDR3 bases are TGTGCCAGCAGCTTACTACAGGGCACCCGCTATGGCTACACCTTC. Supplemented by reference TRBV5-5 and TRBJ1-2, the full variable domain reads DAGVTQSPTHLIKTRGQQVTLRCSPISGHKSVSWYQQVLGQGPQFIFQYYEKEERGRGNFPDRFSARQFPNYSSELNVNALLLGDSALYLCASSLLQGTRYGYTFGSGTRLTVV.

The chain recombines TRBV30 with TRBJ1-1; D gene uncertain. CDR1 is GTSNPN, CDR2 SVGIG, per germline (reference sequence). V lost 0 bases to trimming and J lost 3 bases, with 11 bases between them. The CDR3 has 14 residues. The DNA for the CDR3 is TGTGCCTGGAGTGTACTAGTCGGTCACACTGAAGCTTTCTTT. This sequence encodes CAWSVLVGHTEAFF.

The V gene is TRBV10-1, the J gene TRBJ2-2; weak D call: TRBD1 (5 bases). V dropped 4 bases and J dropped 3 bases, with 9 bases sitting between them. CDR1 is WNHNN, CDR2 SYGVQD, per germline (reference sequence). The CDR3 runs 14 residues. In DNA, the CDR3 is TGCGCCAGCAGTGCCGGCAGGGACACCGGGGAGCTGTTTTTT. This gives the protein CASSAGRDTGELFF.

This clone appeared a single time. This chain links TRBV24-1 with TRBJ1-2; a weak D match, TRBD1 (6 bases). V was clipped by 2 bases and J by 8 bases, with 20 bases between them. Looked up from germline, CDR1 is KGHDR and CDR2 is SFDVKD. The length of the CDR3 is 16 residues. The CDR3 DNA is TGTGCCACCAGTGATTCCCCGGGCCAGGGGCCTGGGGGCTACACCTTC. Residues: CATSDSPGQGPGGYTF.

This chain joins TRBV18 and TRBJ2-5, with 9 bases identical to TRBD1. Germline trimming cut 7 bases from V and 5 bases from J; bases unmatched to any gene: 5. This CDR3 is 13 amino acids long. CDR1 KGHSH and CDR2 LQKENI come from the germline V gene. The CDR3 DNA sequence: TGTGCCAGCTATGCCGGGACAGGGGAGACCCAGTACTTC. It translates to CASYAGTGETQYF.

The CDR3 DNA reads TGTGCCAGCAGCGACACAGGGGGCCCCTACGAGCAGTACTTC. Translated, it gives CASSDTGGPYEQYF. V usage is TRBV7-9 and J usage is TRBJ2-7; 9 bases agree with TRBD1. CDR1 and CDR2 (germline): SEHNR, FQNEAQ (reference sequence). V lost 5 bases to trimming and J lost 2 bases; unmatched junction nucleotides: 4. The CDR3 consists of 14 residues.

V usage is TRBV19 and J usage is TRBJ1-5; 12 positions agree with TRBD1. This CDR3 has 17 amino acids. V trimming: 6 bases; J trimming: 4 bases; junction bases outside the gene matches: 10. The germline CDR1 and CDR2 sequences are LNHDA and SQIVND (reference sequence). The CDR3 nucleotides are TGTGCCAGTAGCCCCGGGACAGGGGGCGTAGGTAATCAGCCCCAGCATTTT. It codes for CASSPGTGGVGNQPQHF.

This clone was seen a single time. V and J are TRBV10-2 and TRBJ2-5, with 7 bases lining up with TRBD2. The ends lost 9 bases at V and 3 bases at J; junction bases unmatched: 7. The length of the CDR3 is 13 residues. CDR1 is WSHSY, CDR2 SAAADI, per germline. CDR3 nucleotides: TGCGCCAGTGGCATGGCGGGGGAAGAGACCCAGTACTTC. It specifies CASGMAGEETQYF.

The chain employs TRBV11-2 and TRBJ1-4; the match to TRBD1 covers 8 bases. V dropped 9 bases and J dropped 7; count of bases not matched to a gene: 7. Germline lookup yields CDR1 SGHAT and CDR2 FQNNGV. This CDR3 comprises 13 residues. The CDR3 protein is CASSTGVGEKLFF. The CDR3 DNA reads as TGTGCCAGTTCGACAGGGGTGGGTGAAAAACTGTTTTTT.

The chain uses TRBV9 and TRBJ1-2; the D gene is possibly TRBD1 (5 bases). Germline V gives CDR1 SGDLS, CDR2 YYNGEE. V dropped 1 base and J dropped 11 bases, with 12 bases sitting between them. The CDR3 totals 12 residues. The chain's CDR3 is CASSVQGEGYTF. CDR3 sequence (DNA): TGTGCCAGCAGCGTACAGGGAGAAGGTTACACCTTC. The variable domain in full, with the rest retrieved from reference TRBV9 and TRBJ1-2, is DSGVTQTPKHLITATGQRVTLRCSPRSGDLSVYWYQQSLDQGLQFLIQYYNGEERAKGNILERFSAQQFPDLHSELNLSSLELGDSALYFCASSVQGEGYTFGSGTRLTVV.

The V call is TRBV7-2, the J call TRBJ2-7, with a tentative D call TRBD2 (6 bases). Germline V lookup: CDR1 SGHTA, CDR2 FQGNSA. Trimming took off 4 bases at V and 1 base at J, with 8 bases between the two ends. The CDR3 is made up of 13 amino acids. CDR3 region: CASSSGTSYEQYF. The CDR3 coding sequence is TGTGCCAGCAGCTCCGGGACTTCCTACGAGCAGTACTTC.

The chain employs TRBV9 and TRBJ2-1; TRBD1 might be the D (6 bases). Germline CDR1 SGDLS, CDR2 YYNGEE. The CDR3 length is 14 residues. V was trimmed by 7 bases and J by 2 bases, leaving 13 bases between them. For the CDR3, the DNA is TGTGCCAGCGGTGACAGGTCTCCCTACAATGAGCAGTTCTTC. It encodes CASGDRSPYNEQFF. Full variable domain (outside the CDR3, taken from reference TRBV9 and TRBJ2-1): DSGVTQTPKHLITATGQRVTLRCSPRSGDLSVYWYQQSLDQGLQFLIQYYNGEERAKGNILERFSAQQFPDLHSELNLSSLELGDSALYFCASGDRSPYNEQFFGPGTRLTVL.

The rearrangement uses TRBV5-1 and TRBJ1-5; D uncertain. CDR3 size: 14 residues. Germline assignment: CDR1 SGHRS and CDR2 YFSETQ. V was shortened by 1 base and J by 3 bases, with 8 bases between the two germline ends. CDR3 in amino acids: CASSLWGDNQPQHF. For the CDR3, the DNA is TGCGCCAGCAGCTTGTGGGGTGACAATCAGCCCCAGCATTTT. Full variable domain (remainder filled in from reference TRBV5-1 and TRBJ1-5): KAGVTQTPRYLIKTRGQQVTLSCSPISGHRSVSWYQQTPGQGLQFLFEYFSETQRNKGNFPGRFSGRQFSNSRSEMNVSTLELGDSALYLCASSLWGDNQPQHFGDGTRLSIL.

The chain employs TRBV2 and TRBJ1-2; D perhaps matches TRBD1 (5 bases). Germline V gene lookup returns CDR1 SNHLY and CDR2 FYNNEI. Trimming removed 5 bases at V and 1 base at J, with 5 bases between. The CDR3 spans 12 residues. The CDR3 nucleotides read TGTGCCAGCAGTAGGGGTAACTATGGCTACACCTTC. Translation: CASSRGNYGYTF. Full variable domain (outside the CDR3, taken from reference TRBV2 and TRBJ1-2): EPEVTQTPSHQVTQMGQEVILRCVPISNHLYFYWYRQILGQKVEFLVSFYNNEISEKSEIFDDQFSVERPDGSNFTLKIRSTKLEDSAMYFCASSRGNYGYTFGSGTRLTVV.

The gene calls are TRBV10-1 and TRBJ2-3, with D uncertain. The CDR3 runs 13 residues. V shed 10 bases and J shed 5 bases, with 16 bases lying between them. Germline values: CDR1 WNHNN, CDR2 SYGVQD (reference sequence). The CDR3 DNA follows: TGCGCCACCGGGCCAAGGGCAGGAGATACGCAGTATTTT. Translation: CATGPRAGDTQYF.

The rearrangement links TRBV2 to TRBJ2-5, with D unclear. Trimming cost V 7 bases and J 0 bases, with 9 bases left between them. Per germline, CDR1 SNHLY and CDR2 FYNNEI. This CDR3 is built from 13 residues. This CDR3 is CASKQEYQETQYF. CDR3 coding DNA: TGTGCCAGCAAGCAAGAATACCAAGAGACCCAGTACTTC.

This chain links TRBV3-1 (or the pseudogene TRBV3-2) with TRBJ1-2; possibly TRBD1 for D (5 bases). Trimming stripped 4 bases from V and 8 bases from J, with 17 bases between. The length of the CDR3 is 14 residues. Germline V lookup: CDR1 LGHDT, CDR2 YNNKEL (reference sequence). CDR3 region: CASSLGTDAGGYTF. Written as DNA, the CDR3 is TGTGCCAGCAGCCTAGGGACGGACGCCGGGGGCTACACCTTC.

This rearrangement joins TRBV27 to TRBJ2-1; D ambiguous. Trimming removed 3 bases from V and 7 bases from J, with 10 bases in between. Looked up from germline, CDR1 is MNHEY and CDR2 is SMNVEV (reference sequence). The CDR3 has 13 residues. The CDR3 loop is CASSFPGRNEQFF. The CDR3 bases are TGTGCCAGCAGTTTCCCTGGTCGTAATGAGCAGTTCTTC.